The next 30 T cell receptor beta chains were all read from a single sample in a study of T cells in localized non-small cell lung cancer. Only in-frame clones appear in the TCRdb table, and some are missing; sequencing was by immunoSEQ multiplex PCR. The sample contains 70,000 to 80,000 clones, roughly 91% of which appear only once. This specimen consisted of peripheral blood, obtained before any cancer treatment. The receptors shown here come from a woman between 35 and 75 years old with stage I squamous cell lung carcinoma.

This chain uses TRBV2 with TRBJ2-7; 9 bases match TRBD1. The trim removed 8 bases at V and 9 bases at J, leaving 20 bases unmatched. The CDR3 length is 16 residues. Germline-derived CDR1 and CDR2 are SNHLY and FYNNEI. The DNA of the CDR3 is TGTGCCAGCCTTAATCTAGATGGACAGGGGAGGACCGGGCAGTACTTC. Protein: CASLNLDGQGRTGQYF. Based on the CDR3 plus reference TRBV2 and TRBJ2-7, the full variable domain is EPEVTQTPSHQVTQMGQEVILRCVPISNHLYFYWYRQILGQKVEFLVSFYNNEISEKSEIFDDQFSVERPDGSNFTLKIRSTKLEDSAMYFCASLNLDGQGRTGQYFGPGTRLTVT.

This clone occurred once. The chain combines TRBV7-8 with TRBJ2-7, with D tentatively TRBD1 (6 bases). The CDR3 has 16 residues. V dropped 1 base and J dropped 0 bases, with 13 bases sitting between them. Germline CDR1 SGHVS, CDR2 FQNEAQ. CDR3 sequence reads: CASSLEGHRSSYEQYF. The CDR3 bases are TGTGCCAGCAGCTTAGAGGGACATAGGAGCTCCTACGAGCAGTACTTC.

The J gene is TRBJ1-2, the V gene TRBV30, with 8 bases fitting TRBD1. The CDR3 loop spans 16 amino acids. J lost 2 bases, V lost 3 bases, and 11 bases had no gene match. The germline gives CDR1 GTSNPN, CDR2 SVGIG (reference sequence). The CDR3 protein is CAWSRFSGGVNYGYTF. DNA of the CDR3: TGTGCCTGGAGCCGATTTTCAGGGGGCGTCAACTATGGCTACACCTTC.

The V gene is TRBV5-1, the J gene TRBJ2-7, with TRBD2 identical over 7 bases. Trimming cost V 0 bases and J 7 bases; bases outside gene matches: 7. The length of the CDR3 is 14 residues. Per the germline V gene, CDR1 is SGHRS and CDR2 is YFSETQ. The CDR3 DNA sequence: TGCGCCAGCAGCTTGGCGGACTTCGGGAGGGAGCAGTACTTC. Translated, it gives CASSLADFGREQYF.

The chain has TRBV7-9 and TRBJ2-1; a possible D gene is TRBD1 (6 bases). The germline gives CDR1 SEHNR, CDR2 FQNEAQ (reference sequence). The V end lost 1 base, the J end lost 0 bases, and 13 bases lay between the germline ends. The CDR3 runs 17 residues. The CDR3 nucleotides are TGTGCCAGCAGCTTAGGGAGCAGGGGATTCTCCTACAATGAGCAGTTCTTC. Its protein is CASSLGSRGFSYNEQFF.

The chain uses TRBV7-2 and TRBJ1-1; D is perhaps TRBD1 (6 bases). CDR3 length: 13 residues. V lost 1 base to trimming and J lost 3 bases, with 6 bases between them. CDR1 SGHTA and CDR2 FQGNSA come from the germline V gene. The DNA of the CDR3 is TGTGCCAGCAGCTTAGACAGGGACACTGAAGCTTTCTTT. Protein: CASSLDRDTEAFF.

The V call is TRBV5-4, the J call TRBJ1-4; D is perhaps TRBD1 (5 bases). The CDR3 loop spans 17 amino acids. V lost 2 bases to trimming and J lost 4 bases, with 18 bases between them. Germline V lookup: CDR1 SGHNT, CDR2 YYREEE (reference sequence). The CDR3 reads CASSLKSRGAINEKLFF. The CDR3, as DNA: TGTGCCAGCAGCTTAAAGTCGAGGGGCGCCATTAATGAAAAACTGTTTTTT.

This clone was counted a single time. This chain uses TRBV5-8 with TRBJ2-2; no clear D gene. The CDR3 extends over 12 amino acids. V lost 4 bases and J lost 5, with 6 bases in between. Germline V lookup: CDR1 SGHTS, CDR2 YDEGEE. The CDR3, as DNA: TGTGCCAGCAGCCCCTCGACCGGGGAGCTGTTTTTT. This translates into CASSPSTGELFF.

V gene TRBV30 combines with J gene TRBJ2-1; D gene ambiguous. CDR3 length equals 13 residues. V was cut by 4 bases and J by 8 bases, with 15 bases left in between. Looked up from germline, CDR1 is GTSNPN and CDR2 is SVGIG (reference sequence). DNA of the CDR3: TGTGCCTGGACCGAGGTTGGGCAATATGAGCAGTTCTTC. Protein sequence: CAWTEVGQYEQFF. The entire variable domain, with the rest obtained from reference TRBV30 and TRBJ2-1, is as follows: SQTIHQWPATLVQPVGSPLSLECTVEGTSNPNLYWYRQAAGRGLQLLFYSVGIGQISSEVPQNLSASRPQDRQFILSSKKLLLSDSGFYLCAWTEVGQYEQFFGPGTRLTVL.

The CDR3 DNA sequence: TGTGCCAGTAGTTTGCAGATCAATCAGCCCCAGCATTTT. As protein: CASSLQINQPQHF. The rearrangement joins TRBV19 to TRBJ1-5; the D is unclear. The CDR3 is 13 amino acids. V was pared by 5 bases and J by 3 bases, with 8 bases between. Germline CDR1 is LNHDA and CDR2 is SQIVND (reference sequence).

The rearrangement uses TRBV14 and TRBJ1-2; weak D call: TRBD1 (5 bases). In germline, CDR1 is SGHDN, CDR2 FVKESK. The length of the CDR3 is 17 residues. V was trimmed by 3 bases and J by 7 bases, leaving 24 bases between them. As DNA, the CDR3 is TGTGCCAGCAGCCACGACGGGGCAGGATATGGAAGGGGTGGCTACACCTTC. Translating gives CASSHDGAGYGRGGYTF.

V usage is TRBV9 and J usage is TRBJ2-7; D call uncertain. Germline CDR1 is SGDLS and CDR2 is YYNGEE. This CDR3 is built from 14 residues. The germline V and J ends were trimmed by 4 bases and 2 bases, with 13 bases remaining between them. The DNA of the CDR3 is TGTGCCAGCAGCCCCCAGTTGACGGCCTACGAGCAGTACTTC. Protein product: CASSPQLTAYEQYF.

DNA of the CDR3: TGTGCCAGCAGTGAAAAGCGGGGGGGTTGGGATGAGCAGTTCTTC. Translated: CASSEKRGGWDEQFF. This chain connects TRBV6-1 to TRBJ2-1; 10 bases line up with TRBD2. Germline V gives CDR1 MNHNS, CDR2 SASEGT. The ends lost 2 bases at V and 8 bases at J; junction bases unmatched: 6. The CDR3 runs to 15 residues.

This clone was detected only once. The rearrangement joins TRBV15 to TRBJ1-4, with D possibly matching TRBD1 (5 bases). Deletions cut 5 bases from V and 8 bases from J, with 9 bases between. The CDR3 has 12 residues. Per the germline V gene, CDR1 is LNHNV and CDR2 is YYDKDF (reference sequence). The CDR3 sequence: CATSQGREKLFF. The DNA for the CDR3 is TGTGCCACCAGCCAGGGTCGGGAAAAACTGTTTTTT. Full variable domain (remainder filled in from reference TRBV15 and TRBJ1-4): DAMVIQNPRYQVTQFGKPVTLSCSQTLNHNVMYWYQQKSSQAPKLLFHYYDKDFNNEADTPDNFQSRRPNTSFCFLDIRSPGLGDTAMYLCATSQGREKLFFGSGTQLSVL.

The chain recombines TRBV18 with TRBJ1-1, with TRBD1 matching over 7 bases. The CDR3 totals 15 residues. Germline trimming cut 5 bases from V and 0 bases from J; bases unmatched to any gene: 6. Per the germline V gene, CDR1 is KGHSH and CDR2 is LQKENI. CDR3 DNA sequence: TGTGCCAGCTCATGGGACAGTATATTGAACACTGAAGCTTTCTTT. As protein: CASSWDSILNTEAFF.

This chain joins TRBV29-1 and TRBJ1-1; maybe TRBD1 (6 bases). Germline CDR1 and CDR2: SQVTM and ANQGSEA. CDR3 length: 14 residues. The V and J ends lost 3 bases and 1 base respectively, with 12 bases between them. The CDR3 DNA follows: TGCAGCGTTGATCGTGGCAGGGGGAACACTGAAGCTTTCTTT. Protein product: CSVDRGRGNTEAFF. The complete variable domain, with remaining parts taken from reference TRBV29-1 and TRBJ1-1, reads SAVISQKPSRDICQRGTSLTIQCQVDSQVTMMFWYRQQPGQSLTLIATANQGSEATYESGFVIDKFPISRPNLTFSTLTVSNMSPEDSSIYLCSVDRGRGNTEAFFGQGTRLTVV.

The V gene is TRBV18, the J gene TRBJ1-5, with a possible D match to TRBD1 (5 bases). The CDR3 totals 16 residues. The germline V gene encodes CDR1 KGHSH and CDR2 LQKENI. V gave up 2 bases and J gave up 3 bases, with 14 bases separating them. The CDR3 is CASSPVGAPINQPQHF. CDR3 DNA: TGTGCCAGCTCACCAGTAGGGGCCCCAATCAATCAGCCCCAGCATTTT. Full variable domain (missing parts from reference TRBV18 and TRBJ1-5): NAGVMQNPRHLVRRRGQEARLRCSPMKGHSHVYWYRQLPEEGLKFMVYLQKENIIDESGMPKERFSAEFPKEGPSILRIQQVVRGDSAAYFCASSPVGAPINQPQHFGDGTRLSIL.

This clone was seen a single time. CDR3 region: CASSSELSGSFYGYTF. The CDR3 nucleotides read TGTGCCAGTAGTAGTGAGTTGTCAGGGTCTTTCTATGGCTACACCTTC. This chain connects TRBV19 to TRBJ1-2; possible D gene TRBD1, 5 bases. The CDR3 totals 16 residues. With 4 bases removed from V and 4 bases from J, the gap between germline ends came to 19 bases. Looked up from germline, CDR1 is LNHDA and CDR2 is SQIVND (reference sequence). Drawing the rest from reference TRBV19 and TRBJ1-2, the complete variable domain is DGGITQSPKYLFRKEGQNVTLSCEQNLNHDAMYWYRQDPGQGLRLIYYSQIVNDFQKGDIAEGYSVSREKKESFPLTVTSAQKNPTAFYLCASSSELSGSFYGYTFGSGTRLTVV.

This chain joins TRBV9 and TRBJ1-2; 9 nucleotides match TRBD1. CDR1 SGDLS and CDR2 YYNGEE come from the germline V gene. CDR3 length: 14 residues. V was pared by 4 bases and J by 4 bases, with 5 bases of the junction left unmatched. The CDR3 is CASSPGTGSYGYTF. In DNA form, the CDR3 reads TGTGCCAGCAGCCCAGGGACAGGGAGCTATGGCTACACCTTC.

The CDR3 region has the DNA TGTGCCAGCAGTGAATCCGGGGGCTATAGCAATCAGCCCCAGCATTTT. Translated, it gives CASSESGGYSNQPQHF. This rearrangement joins TRBV2 to TRBJ1-5; a possible D gene is TRBD1 (6 bases). This CDR3 spans 16 amino acids. CDR1 is SNHLY and CDR2 is FYNNEI in the germline V gene. V was cut by 2 bases and J by 0 bases, with 11 bases left in between. The entire variable domain, with the rest obtained from reference TRBV2 and TRBJ1-5, is as follows: EPEVTQTPSHQVTQMGQEVILRCVPISNHLYFYWYRQILGQKVEFLVSFYNNEISEKSEIFDDQFSVERPDGSNFTLKIRSTKLEDSAMYFCASSESGGYSNQPQHFGDGTRLSIL.

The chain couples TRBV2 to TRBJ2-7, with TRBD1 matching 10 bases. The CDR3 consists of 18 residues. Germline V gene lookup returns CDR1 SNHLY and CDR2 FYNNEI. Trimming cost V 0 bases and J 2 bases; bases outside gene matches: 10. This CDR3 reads CASSEARGQGTRTYEQYF. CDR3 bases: TGTGCCAGCAGTGAAGCGAGGGGACAGGGGACCCGAACCTACGAGCAGTACTTC.

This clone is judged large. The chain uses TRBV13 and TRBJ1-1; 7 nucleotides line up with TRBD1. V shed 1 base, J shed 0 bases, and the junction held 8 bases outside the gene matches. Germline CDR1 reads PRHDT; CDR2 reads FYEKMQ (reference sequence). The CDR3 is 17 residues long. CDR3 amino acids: CASSLDPGQFMNTEAFF. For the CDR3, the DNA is TGTGCCAGCAGCTTAGACCCGGGACAGTTCATGAACACTGAAGCTTTCTTT.

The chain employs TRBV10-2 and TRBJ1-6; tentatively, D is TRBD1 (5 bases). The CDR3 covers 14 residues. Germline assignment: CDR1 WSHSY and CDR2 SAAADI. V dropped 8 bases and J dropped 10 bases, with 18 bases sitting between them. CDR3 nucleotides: TGCGCCAGCGGGGACCTCAGCTCCTTGTCACCCCTCCACTTT. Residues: CASGDLSSLSPLHF.

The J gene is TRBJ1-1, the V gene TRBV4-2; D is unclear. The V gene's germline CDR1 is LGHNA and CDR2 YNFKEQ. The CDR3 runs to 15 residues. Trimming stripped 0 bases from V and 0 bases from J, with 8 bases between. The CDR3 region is CASSQDPDMNTEAFF. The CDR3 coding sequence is TGTGCCAGCAGCCAAGACCCAGACATGAACACTGAAGCTTTCTTT.

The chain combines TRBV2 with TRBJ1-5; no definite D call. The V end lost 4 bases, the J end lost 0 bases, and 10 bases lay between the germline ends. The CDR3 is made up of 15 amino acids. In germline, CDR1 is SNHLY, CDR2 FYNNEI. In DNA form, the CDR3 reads TGTGCCAGCAGTGTTTTGGATCGTAGCAATCAGCCCCAGCATTTT. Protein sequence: CASSVLDRSNQPQHF.

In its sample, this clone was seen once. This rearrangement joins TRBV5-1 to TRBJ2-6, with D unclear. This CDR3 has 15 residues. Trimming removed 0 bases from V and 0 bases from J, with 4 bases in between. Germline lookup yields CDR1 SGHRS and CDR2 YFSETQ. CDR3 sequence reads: CASSLDGSGANVLTF. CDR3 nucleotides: TGCGCCAGCAGCTTGGACGGCTCTGGGGCCAACGTCCTGACTTTC.

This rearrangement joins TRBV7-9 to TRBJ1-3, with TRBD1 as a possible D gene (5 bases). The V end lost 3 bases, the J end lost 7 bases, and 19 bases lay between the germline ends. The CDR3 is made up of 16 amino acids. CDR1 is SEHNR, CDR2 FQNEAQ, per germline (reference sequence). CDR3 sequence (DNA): TGTGCCAGCAGCTTGCGGGACGGGGGGTCCGGGAACACCATATATTTT. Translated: CASSLRDGGSGNTIYF.

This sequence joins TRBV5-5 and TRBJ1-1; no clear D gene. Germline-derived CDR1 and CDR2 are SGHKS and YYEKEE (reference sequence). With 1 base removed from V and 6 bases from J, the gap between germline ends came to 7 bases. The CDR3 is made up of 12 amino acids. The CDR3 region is CASSLTQAEAFF. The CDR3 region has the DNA TGTGCCAGCAGCTTGACCCAGGCTGAAGCTTTCTTT.

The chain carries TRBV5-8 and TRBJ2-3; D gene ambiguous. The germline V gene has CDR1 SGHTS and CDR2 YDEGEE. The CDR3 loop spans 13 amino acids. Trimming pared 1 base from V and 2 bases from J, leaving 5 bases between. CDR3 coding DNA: TGTGCCAGCAGCTTGACAGACACAGATACGCAGTATTTT. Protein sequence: CASSLTDTDTQYF.

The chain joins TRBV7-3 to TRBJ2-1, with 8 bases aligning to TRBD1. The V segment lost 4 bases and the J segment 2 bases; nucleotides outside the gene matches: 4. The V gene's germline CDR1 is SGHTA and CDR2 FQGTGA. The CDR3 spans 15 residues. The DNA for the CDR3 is TGTGCCAGCAGCTCGGGACAGGCCACCTACAATGAGCAGTTCTTC. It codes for CASSSGQATYNEQFF.